These 2 T cell receptor beta chains came from one sample sequenced in a study of OX40 agonist ivuxolimab in advanced cancers. The method was immunoSEQ multiplex PCR; TCRdb's version includes in-frame clones alone and lacks a portion of them. There are roughly 70,000 clones in the sample; approximately 85% occur only once, and 0.4% to 0.5% lies in the top ten. The specimen was CD4+ or CD8+ T cells sorted from blood, collected in a trial of the OX40 agonist ivuxolimab. The receptor set was obtained from an adult with an advanced solid tumor such as melanoma, head and neck, liver or kidney cancer.

This clone occurred once. The J gene is TRBJ2-2, the V gene TRBV7-9; 8 bases align to TRBD2. Per germline, CDR1 SEHNR and CDR2 FQNEAQ (reference sequence). Trimming removed 8 bases from V and 6 bases from J; junction bases left unmatched: 5. The CDR3 sequence is 13 residues long. The DNA for the CDR3 is TGTGCCAGCGGGGGACTAGACGCCGGGGAGCTGTTTTTT. This codes for CASGGLDAGELFF. Variable domain in full (rest from reference TRBV7-9 and TRBJ2-2): DTGVSQNPRHKITKRGQNVTFRCDPISEHNRLYWYRQTLGQGPEFLTYFQNEAQLEKSRLLSDRFSAERPKGSFSTLEIQRTEQGDSAMYLCASGGLDAGELFFGEGSRLTVL.

Only a few counts were recorded for this clone. This chain joins TRBV11-1 and TRBJ2-2; tentative D call: TRBD2 (6 bases). V lost 7 bases and J 3 bases, leaving 15 bases between the germline ends. This CDR3 is 15 amino acids long. The germline CDR1 and CDR2 sequences are SGHAT and FQDESV (reference sequence). CDR3 in DNA: TGTGCCAGCACCTCTGCGGGGACGTACACCGGGGAGCTGTTTTTT. This codes for CASTSAGTYTGELFF.